The clone carrying this T cell receptor (beta chain) was counted at least ten times. Antigen unknown. CDR3 length: 15 amino acids. Trimming shortened V by 4 bases and J by 2 bases, and 12 bases separated the two germline ends. The V gene's germline CDR1 is SGHTA and CDR2 FQGNSA. The 5'RACE template-switching step produced TCR cDNA and added a universal primer site and UMIs. MiXCR was run by TCRdb on the 5' RACE reads, yielding one entry per CDR3 protein. The sample has around 340,000 distinct CDR3 sequences, more than 8.5% seen once. This sample is part of a study of T cells after yellow fever vaccination. Whole-study findings and limits: Re-detected after boosting: most primary clones, 96% of CD4 and about 89% of CD8. A minor fraction of clonotypes spanned both CD4 and CD8 compartments.

This sequence was found in a man in his late teens or twenties who received the YFV17D yellow fever vaccine. V gene TRBV7-2 combines with J gene TRBJ2-1; D might be TRBD1 or TRBD2, each matching 5 bases. The starting material was PBMCs, obtained on the day of the first yellow fever vaccination. CDR3: CASSSDRGAYNEQFF. CDR3 DNA: TGTGCCAGCAGCTCGGACCGGGGCGCCTACAATGAGCAGTTCTTC.